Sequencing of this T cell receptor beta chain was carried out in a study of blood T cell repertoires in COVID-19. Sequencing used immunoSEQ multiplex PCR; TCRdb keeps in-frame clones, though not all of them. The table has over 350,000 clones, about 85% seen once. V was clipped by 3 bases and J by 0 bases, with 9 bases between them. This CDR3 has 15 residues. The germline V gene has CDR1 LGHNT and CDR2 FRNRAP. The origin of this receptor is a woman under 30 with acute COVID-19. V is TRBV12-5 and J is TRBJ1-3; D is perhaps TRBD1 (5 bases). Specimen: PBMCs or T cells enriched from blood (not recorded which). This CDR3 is CASGFAGHSGNTIYF. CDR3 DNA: TGTGCTAGTGGTTTCGCCGGACACTCTGGAAACACCATATATTTT.